A selection of T cell receptor beta chains follows, all from one sample in a study of T-cell reconstitution after alpha-beta-depleted transplantation in children. Each CDR3 protein gets one entry after TCRdb re-called the PCR reads with MiXCR. The sample includes hundreds of thousands of distinct CDR3 sequences, over 15% of them seen just once. The sequences come from PBMCs from the stem cell graft donor, collected from the stem cell graft. The receptors derive from a human donor who donated a stem cell graft to a child with acute myeloid leukemia. Each CDR3 is given with its conserved first and last residue. The order of the fields is D gene, clone size, V gene, J gene, CDR3 DNA, CDR3 protein. A D gene is named only where the DNA matches it firmly. Only some rows state a clone size, as once, few, many or a class for expanded clones.

D: NA; size: many; V: TRBV7-2; J: TRBJ2-7; DNA: TGTGCCAGCAGCTCGGACTGGTTCGAGCAGTACTTC; CDR3: CASSSDWFEQYF
D: TRBD1; size: NA; V: TRBV7-3; J: TRBJ2-1; DNA: TGTGCCAGCAGCTTCACAGGGGGCGAAGACAATGAGCAGTTCTTC; CDR3: CASSFTGGEDNEQFF
D: TRBD2; size: NA; V: TRBV30; J: TRBJ2-5; DNA: TGTGCCTGGAGTGCCCCGCGGGGGGGAGAGACCCAGTACTTC; CDR3: CAWSAPRGGETQYF
D: NA; size: NA; V: TRBV20-1; J: TRBJ1-3; DNA: TGCAGTGCTAGAGACCTAACAAGTGCTGGAAACACCATATATTTT; CDR3: CSARDLTSAGNTIYF
D: NA; size: NA; V: TRBV7-2; J: TRBJ2-3; DNA: TGTGCCAGCAGCTTAGCGTCCGGCGGCCTAGGTACGCAGTATTTT; CDR3: CASSLASGGLGTQYF
D: TRBD2; size: many; V: TRBV7-2; J: TRBJ2-1; DNA: TGTGCCAGCAGCCTTGGACTAGCGGGGGACAATGAGCAGTTCTTC; CDR3: CASSLGLAGDNEQFF
D: NA; size: NA; V: TRBV20-1; J: TRBJ2-4; DNA: TGCAGTGCTACCCCGGGGCTAGGGGAGGCCACCAAAAACATTCAGTACTTC; CDR3: CSATPGLGEATKNIQYF
D: NA; size: many; V: TRBV20-1; J: TRBJ1-2; DNA: TGCAGTGCCCCCTTGACCGGAGGGGGCTATGGCTACACCTTC; CDR3: CSAPLTGGGYGYTF
D: TRBD1; size: many; V: TRBV20-1; J: TRBJ1-2; DNA: TGCAGTGCTATATCAGGGGGCCTCTATGGCTACACCTTC; CDR3: CSAISGGLYGYTF
D: NA; size: many; V: TRBV29-1; J: TRBJ1-1; DNA: TGCAGCGGACTGAACGGGGAGATGGCTGCTTTCTTT; CDR3: CSGLNGEMAAFF
D: NA; size: many; V: TRBV15; J: TRBJ2-1; DNA: TGTGCCACCAGCAGAGTCAACTACAATGAGCAGTTCTTC; CDR3: CATSRVNYNEQFF
D: NA; size: many; V: TRBV7-2; J: TRBJ1-6; DNA: TGTGCCAGCAGCACGGGACCGCAAGGAGGAGATAATTCACCCCTCCACTTT; CDR3: CASSTGPQGGDNSPLHF
D: NA; size: NA; V: TRBV7-2; J: TRBJ2-6; DNA: TGTGCCAGCACCCTTACTGCGGGTTGGCTTGGGGCCAACGTCCTGACTTTC; CDR3: CASTLTAGWLGANVLTF
D: NA; size: NA; V: TRBV7-8; J: TRBJ2-3; DNA: TGTGCCAGCAGCTGGGAACTAGCAACAGAGTATTTT; CDR3: CASSWELATEYF
D: NA; size: once; V: TRBV4-2; J: TRBJ2-3; DNA: TGTGCCAGCAGCCCCGGGATTAGCGGTTTATTTGTGGATACGCAGTATTTT; CDR3: CASSPGISGLFVDTQYF
D: NA; size: few; V: TRBV7-9; J: TRBJ2-7; DNA: TGTGCCAGCAGCCCCCCGAGTGGAGGAGAGCAGTACTTC; CDR3: CASSPPSGGEQYF
D: NA; size: few; V: TRBV7-2; J: TRBJ1-5; DNA: TGTGCCAGCAGCACGAACCTGGGACATATTAGCAATCAGCCCCAGCATTTT; CDR3: CASSTNLGHISNQPQHF
D: NA; size: NA; V: TRBV6-2/TRBV6-3; J: TRBJ2-2; DNA: TGTGCCAGCAGATCGGGGGAGCTGTTTTTT; CDR3: CASRSGELFF
D: NA; size: many; V: TRBV20-1; J: TRBJ1-1; DNA: TGCAGTGCTAGCGTCAGGGCAGGGGAGACTGAAGCTTTCTTT; CDR3: CSASVRAGETEAFF
D: TRBD1; size: many; V: TRBV29-1; J: TRBJ2-1; DNA: TGCAGCGCCGGACAGGCGTACAATGAGCAGTTCTTC; CDR3: CSAGQAYNEQFF
D: NA; size: many; V: TRBV5-1; J: TRBJ2-5; DNA: TGCGCCAGCAGCTCACATGGGTTCGGTGGCGAGACCCAGTACTTC; CDR3: CASSSHGFGGETQYF
D: TRBD1; size: NA; V: TRBV12-3/TRBV12-4; J: TRBJ2-6; DNA: TGTGCCAGCAGTTTAAAAGGGGACAGGGGGGAAAAGGGCTCTGGGGCCAACGTCCTGACTTTC; CDR3: CASSLKGDRGEKGSGANVLTF
D: TRBD2; size: many; V: TRBV20-1; J: TRBJ2-3; DNA: TGCAGTGCTAGAAGGACTAGCGGGGAAGATACGCAGTATTTT; CDR3: CSARRTSGEDTQYF
D: NA; size: few; V: TRBV28; J: TRBJ1-1; DNA: TGTGCCAGCAAAGAGGGGAGCACTGAAGCTTTCTTT; CDR3: CASKEGSTEAFF
D: TRBD1; size: many; V: TRBV29-1; J: TRBJ1-1; DNA: TGCAGCGTTGAAGTACAGGGGACTGAAGCTTTCTTT; CDR3: CSVEVQGTEAFF
D: NA; size: many; V: TRBV27; J: TRBJ1-5; DNA: TGTGCCAGCAGCGTAGGACAGATAGATCAGCCCCAGCATTTT; CDR3: CASSVGQIDQPQHF
D: NA; size: many; V: TRBV20-1; J: TRBJ2-4; DNA: TGCAGTGCTAGCTACGGTGGGGCCAAAAACATTCAGTACTTC; CDR3: CSASYGGAKNIQYF
D: TRBD1; size: many; V: TRBV10-3; J: TRBJ2-7; DNA: TGTGCCATCAGTGAGTCGACAGGGAACTACGAGCAGTACTTC; CDR3: CAISESTGNYEQYF
D: NA; size: few; V: TRBV10-2; J: TRBJ1-1; DNA: TGCGCCAGCAGTGAGCTTATCGGAGATACACCTGAGAACACTGAAGCTTTCTTT; CDR3: CASSELIGDTPENTEAFF
D: NA; size: many; V: TRBV20-1; J: TRBJ1-1; DNA: TGCAGTGCTAGAGTATTTTCAGATTTGAACACTGAAGCTTTCTTT; CDR3: CSARVFSDLNTEAFF
D: NA; size: many; V: TRBV20-1; J: TRBJ2-7; DNA: TGCAGTGCTAGCGAGACACGGGACGAGCAGTACTTC; CDR3: CSASETRDEQYF
D: NA; size: few; V: TRBV5-1; J: TRBJ1-4; DNA: TGCGCCAGCAGCTTGAAGGGGTTTGCTAATGAAAAACTGTTTTTT; CDR3: CASSLKGFANEKLFF
D: TRBD1; size: many; V: TRBV6-5; J: TRBJ2-1; DNA: TGTGCCAGCAGTTACTCCGGGACAGGCAACAATGAGCAGTTCTTC; CDR3: CASSYSGTGNNEQFF
D: TRBD1; size: NA; V: TRBV12-3/TRBV12-4; J: TRBJ2-4; DNA: TGTGCCAGCAGCCTCAACAGGGGAAGCATTCAGTACTTC; CDR3: CASSLNRGSIQYF
D: NA; size: NA; V: TRBV4-3; J: TRBJ2-1; DNA: TGCGCCAGCAGCCATGGAGGGACATTTCACAATGAGCAGTTCTTC; CDR3: CASSHGGTFHNEQFF
D: NA; size: few; V: TRBV18; J: TRBJ1-1; DNA: TGTGCCAGCTCACCGAAAAGGGCGAACACTGAAGCTTTCTTT; CDR3: CASSPKRANTEAFF
D: TRBD1; size: NA; V: TRBV27; J: TRBJ1-2; DNA: TGTGCCAGCAGACAATGGCCAGAGGGGGCCCATGGCTACACCTTC; CDR3: CASRQWPEGAHGYTF
D: TRBD1; size: many; V: TRBV29-1; J: TRBJ1-1; DNA: TGCAGCGTTGAAGTGAGGGGGCGAATAAACACTGAAGCTTTCTTT; CDR3: CSVEVRGRINTEAFF
D: TRBD2; size: NA; V: TRBV7-2; J: TRBJ2-3; DNA: TGTGCCAGCAGCCCAACGGGGCGGGGGGGCCTCGCAGATACGCAGTATTTT; CDR3: CASSPTGRGGLADTQYF
D: NA; size: few; V: TRBV5-1; J: TRBJ2-1; DNA: TGCGCCAGCAGCTTGGGATCGGGGGCCGGCTACAATGAGCAGTTCTTC; CDR3: CASSLGSGAGYNEQFF
D: NA; size: many; V: TRBV20-1; J: TRBJ1-6; DNA: TGCAGTGCCGGGCAGGGACGGAGTAATTCACCCCTCCACTTT; CDR3: CSAGQGRSNSPLHF
D: NA; size: many; V: TRBV20-1; J: TRBJ1-1; DNA: TGCAGTGCTCAAAAGGTCATGAACACTGAAGCTTTCTTT; CDR3: CSAQKVMNTEAFF
D: NA; size: few; V: TRBV7-2; J: TRBJ1-5; DNA: TGTGCCAGCAGCTTAGTCCAGGAGCAGCCCCAGCATTTT; CDR3: CASSLVQEQPQHF